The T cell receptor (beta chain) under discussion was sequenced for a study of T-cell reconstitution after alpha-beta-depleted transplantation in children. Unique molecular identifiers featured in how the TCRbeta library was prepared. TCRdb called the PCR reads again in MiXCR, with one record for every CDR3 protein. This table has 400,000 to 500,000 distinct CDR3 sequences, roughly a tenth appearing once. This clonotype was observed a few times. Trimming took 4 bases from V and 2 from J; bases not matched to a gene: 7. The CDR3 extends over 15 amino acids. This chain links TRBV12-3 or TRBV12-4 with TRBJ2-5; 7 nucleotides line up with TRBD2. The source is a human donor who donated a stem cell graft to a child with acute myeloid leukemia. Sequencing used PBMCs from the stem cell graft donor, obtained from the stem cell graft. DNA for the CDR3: TGTGCCAGCAGTTCGAGCGGGGAGATGCAAGAGACCCAGTACTTC. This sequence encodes CASSSSGEMQETQYF.